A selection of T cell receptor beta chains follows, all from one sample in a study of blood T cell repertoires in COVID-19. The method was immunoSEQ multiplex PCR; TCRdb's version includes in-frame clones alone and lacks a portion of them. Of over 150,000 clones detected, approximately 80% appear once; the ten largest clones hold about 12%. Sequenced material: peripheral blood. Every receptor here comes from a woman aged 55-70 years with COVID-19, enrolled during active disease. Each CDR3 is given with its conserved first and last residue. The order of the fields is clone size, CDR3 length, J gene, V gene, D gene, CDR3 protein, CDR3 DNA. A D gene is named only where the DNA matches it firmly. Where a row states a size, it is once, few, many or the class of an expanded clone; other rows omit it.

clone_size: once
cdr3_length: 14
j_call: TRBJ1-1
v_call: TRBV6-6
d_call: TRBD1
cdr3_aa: CASSSKGAGTEAFF
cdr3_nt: TGTGCCAGCAGTTCCAAGGGGGCGGGCACTGAAGCTTTCTTT

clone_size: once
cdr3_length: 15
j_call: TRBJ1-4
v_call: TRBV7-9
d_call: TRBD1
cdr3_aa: CASSTGQGAHEKLFF
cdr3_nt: TGTGCCAGCAGCACGGGACAGGGGGCGCATGAAAAACTGTTTTTT

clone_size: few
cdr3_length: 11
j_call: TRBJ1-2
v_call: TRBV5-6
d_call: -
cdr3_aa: CASSKTGGYTF
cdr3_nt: TGTGCCAGCAGCAAGACTGGCGGCTACACCTTC

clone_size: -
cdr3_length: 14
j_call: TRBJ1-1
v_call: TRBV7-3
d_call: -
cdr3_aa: CASSLSPGVTEAFF
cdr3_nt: TGTGCCAGCAGCTTAAGCCCCGGGGTCACTGAAGCTTTCTTT

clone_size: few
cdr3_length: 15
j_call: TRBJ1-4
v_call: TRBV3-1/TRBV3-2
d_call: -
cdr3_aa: CASSQGGGGEEKLFF
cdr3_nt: TGTGCCAGCAGCCAAGGAGGCGGAGGGGAAGAAAAACTGTTTTTT

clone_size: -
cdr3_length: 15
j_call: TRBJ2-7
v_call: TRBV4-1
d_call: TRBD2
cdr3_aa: CASRRLAELSYEQYF
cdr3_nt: TGCGCCAGCAGGCGGCTAGCGGAGCTCTCCTACGAGCAGTACTTC

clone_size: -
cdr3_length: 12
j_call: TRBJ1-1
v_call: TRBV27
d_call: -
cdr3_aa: CASRGGRAEAFF
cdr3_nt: TGTGCCAGCCGAGGTGGCAGGGCTGAAGCTTTCTTT

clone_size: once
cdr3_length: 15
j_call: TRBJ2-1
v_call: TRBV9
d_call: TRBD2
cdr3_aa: CASSVSAGGLNEQFF
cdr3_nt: TGTGCCAGCAGCGTGTCGGCGGGAGGGCTCAATGAGCAGTTCTTC

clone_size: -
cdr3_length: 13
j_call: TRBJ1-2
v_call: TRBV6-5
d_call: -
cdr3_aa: CASREGGTNGYTF
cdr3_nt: TGTGCCAGCAGGGAGGGGGGGACGAATGGCTACACCTTC

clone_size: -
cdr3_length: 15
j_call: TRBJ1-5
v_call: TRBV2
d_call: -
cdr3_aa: CASSERARSNQPQHF
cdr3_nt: TGTGCCAGCAGTGAGCGGGCGAGGAGCAATCAGCCCCAGCATTTT

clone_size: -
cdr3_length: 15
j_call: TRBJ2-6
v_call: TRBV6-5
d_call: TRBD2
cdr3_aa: CATGGAATGANVLTF
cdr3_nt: TGTGCCACGGGGGGGGCCGCAACTGGGGCCAACGTCCTGACTTTC

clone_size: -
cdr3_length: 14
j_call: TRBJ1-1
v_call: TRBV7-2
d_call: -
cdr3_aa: CASSLMGAGTEAFF
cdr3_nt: TGTGCCAGCAGCCTCATGGGGGCTGGCACTGAAGCTTTCTTT

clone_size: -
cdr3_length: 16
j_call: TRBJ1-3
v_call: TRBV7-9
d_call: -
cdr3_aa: CASSSTRLLSGNTIYF
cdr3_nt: TGTGCCAGCAGCTCAACTAGACTGCTTTCTGGAAACACCATATATTTT

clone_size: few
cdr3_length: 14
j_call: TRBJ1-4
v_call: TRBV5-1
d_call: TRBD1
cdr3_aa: CASSSGTGGEKLFF
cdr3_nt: TGCGCCAGCAGCTCCGGGACAGGAGGGGAAAAACTGTTTTTT

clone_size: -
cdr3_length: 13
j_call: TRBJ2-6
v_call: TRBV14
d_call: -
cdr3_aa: CASSQLGANVLTF
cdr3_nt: TGTGCCAGCAGCCAACTTGGGGCCAACGTCCTGACTTTC

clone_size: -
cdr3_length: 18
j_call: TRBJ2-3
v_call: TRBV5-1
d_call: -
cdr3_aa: CASSITLGFRGGTDTQYF
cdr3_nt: TGCGCCAGCAGCATTACCCTTGGGTTCAGGGGCGGGACAGATACGCAGTATTTT

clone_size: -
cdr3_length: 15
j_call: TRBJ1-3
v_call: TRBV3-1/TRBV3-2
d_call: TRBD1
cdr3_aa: CASSQAQGAGNTIYF
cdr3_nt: TGTGCCAGCAGCCAAGCTCAGGGGGCAGGAAACACCATATATTTT

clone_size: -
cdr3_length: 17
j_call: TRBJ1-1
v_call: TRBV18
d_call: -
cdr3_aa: CASSPRGRGAVKTEAFF
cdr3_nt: TGTGCCAGCTCACCAAGGGGGAGGGGAGCAGTAAAAACTGAAGCTTTCTTT

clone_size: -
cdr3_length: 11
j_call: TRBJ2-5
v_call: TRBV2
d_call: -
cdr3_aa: CASSDYSTQYF
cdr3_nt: TGTGCCAGCAGTGATTACTCGACCCAGTACTTC

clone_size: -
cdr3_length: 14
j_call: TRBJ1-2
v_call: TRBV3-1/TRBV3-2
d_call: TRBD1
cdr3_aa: CASSQVRGYYGYTF
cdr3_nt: TGTGCCAGCAGCCAAGTCAGGGGGTACTATGGCTACACCTTC

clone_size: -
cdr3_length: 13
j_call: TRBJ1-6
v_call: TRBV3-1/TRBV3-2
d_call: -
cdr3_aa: CASSSSRDSPLHF
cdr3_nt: TGTGCCAGCAGCTCCTCCAGGGATTCACCCCTCCACTTT

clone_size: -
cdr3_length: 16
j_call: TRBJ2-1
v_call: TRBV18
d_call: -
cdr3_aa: CASSPPGGGGGHEQFF
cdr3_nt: TGTGCCAGCTCACCACCGGGAGGCGGGGGCGGGCATGAGCAGTTCTTC

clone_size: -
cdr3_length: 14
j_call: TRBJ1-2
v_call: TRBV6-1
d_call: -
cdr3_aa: CASSEARGGYGYTF
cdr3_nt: TGTGCCAGCAGTGAAGCTCGCGGGGGCTATGGCTACACCTTC

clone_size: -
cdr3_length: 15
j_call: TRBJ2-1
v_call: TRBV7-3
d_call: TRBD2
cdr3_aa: CASSISSGGSNEQFF
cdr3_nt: TGTGCCAGCAGCATCTCTAGCGGGGGTAGCAATGAGCAGTTCTTC

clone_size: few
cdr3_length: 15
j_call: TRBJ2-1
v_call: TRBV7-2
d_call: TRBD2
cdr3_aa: CASSPLAGEGNEQFF
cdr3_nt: TGTGCCAGCAGCCCGCTAGCGGGAGAGGGCAATGAGCAGTTCTTC

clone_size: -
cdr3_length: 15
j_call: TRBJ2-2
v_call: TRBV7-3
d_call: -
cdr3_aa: CASSLGGNPTGELFF
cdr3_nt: TGTGCCAGCAGCTTAGGGGGGAACCCCACCGGGGAGCTGTTTTTT

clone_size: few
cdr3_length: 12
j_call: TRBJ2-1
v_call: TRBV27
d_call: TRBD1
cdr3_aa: CASSVPGGEQFF
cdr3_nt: TGTGCCAGCAGTGTGCCAGGGGGCGAGCAGTTCTTC

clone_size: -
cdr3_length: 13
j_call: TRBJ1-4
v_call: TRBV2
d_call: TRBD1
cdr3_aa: CARRGTGNEKLFF
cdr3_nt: TGTGCCCGAAGGGGGACAGGGAATGAAAAACTGTTTTTT

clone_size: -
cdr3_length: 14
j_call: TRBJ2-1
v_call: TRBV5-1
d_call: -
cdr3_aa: CASSLTGPVNEQFF
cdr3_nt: TGCGCCAGCAGCTTGACAGGGCCAGTCAATGAGCAGTTCTTC

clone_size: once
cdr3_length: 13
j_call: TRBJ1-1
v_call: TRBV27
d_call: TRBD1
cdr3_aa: CAIRDRGNTEAFF
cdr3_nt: TGTGCCATTCGGGACAGGGGGAACACTGAAGCTTTCTTT

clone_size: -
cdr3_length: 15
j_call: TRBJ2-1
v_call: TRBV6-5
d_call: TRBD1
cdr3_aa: CASSFPGTGKNEQFF
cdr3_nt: TGTGCCAGCAGTTTCCCCGGGACAGGGAAGAATGAGCAGTTCTTC

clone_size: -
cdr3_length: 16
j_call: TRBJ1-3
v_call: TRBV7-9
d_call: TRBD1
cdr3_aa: CASSSSDRGPGNTIYF
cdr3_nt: TGTGCCAGCAGCTCATCTGACAGGGGGCCTGGAAACACCATATATTTT

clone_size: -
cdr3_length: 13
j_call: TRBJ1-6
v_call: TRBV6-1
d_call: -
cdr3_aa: CASSDYRASTLHF
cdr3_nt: TGTGCCAGCAGTGATTACAGGGCGTCAACCCTCCACTTT

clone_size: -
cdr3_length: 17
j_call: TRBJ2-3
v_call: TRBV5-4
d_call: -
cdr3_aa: CASSRPGAPVSADTQYF
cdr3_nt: TGTGCCAGCAGTCGCCCAGGGGCGCCGGTTTCAGCAGATACGCAGTATTTT

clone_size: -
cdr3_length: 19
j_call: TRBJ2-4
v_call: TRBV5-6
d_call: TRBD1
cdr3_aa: CASSGPRDRGRVAKNIQYF
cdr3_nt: TGTGCCAGCAGCGGCCCCCGGGACAGGGGGCGCGTAGCCAAAAACATTCAGTACTTC

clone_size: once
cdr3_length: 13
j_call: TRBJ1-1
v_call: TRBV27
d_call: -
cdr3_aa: CASSLGRNTEAFF
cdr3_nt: TGTGCCAGCAGTTTGGGCAGGAACACTGAAGCTTTCTTT

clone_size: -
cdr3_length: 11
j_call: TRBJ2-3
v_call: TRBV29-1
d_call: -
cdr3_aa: CSINRADTQYF
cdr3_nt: TGCAGCATAAATCGGGCAGATACGCAGTATTTT

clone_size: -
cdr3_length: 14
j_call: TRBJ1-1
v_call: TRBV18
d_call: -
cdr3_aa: CASSLENRATEAFF
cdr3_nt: TGTGCCAGCTCCCTGGAAAACAGGGCGACTGAAGCTTTCTTT

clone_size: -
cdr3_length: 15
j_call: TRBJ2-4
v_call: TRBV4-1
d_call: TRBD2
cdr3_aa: CASSQESGSGNIQYF
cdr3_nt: TGCGCCAGCAGCCAAGAAAGCGGTAGCGGGAACATTCAGTACTTC